The clone carrying this T cell receptor beta chain was seen only a few times. Each CDR3 protein is one row after TCRdb ran MiXCR on the RT-PCR reads. This sample has fewer than 800,000 distinct CDR3 sequences; 15% to 19% occur once, and the top ten carry around a tenth. The data are from a study of response to subunit inactivated influenza vaccine. Germline CDR1 and CDR2: LNHDA and SQIVND (reference sequence). The CDR3 contains 16 residues. V was cut by 1 base and J by 2 bases, with 15 bases left in between. V usage is TRBV19 and J usage is TRBJ2-7; D may be TRBD1 or TRBD2 (6 bases each). The TCR originated in a man aged 45-65 years who received an inactivated influenza vaccine. Sequenced material: PBMCs from blood, taken 11 to 12 days after vaccination. The DNA for the CDR3 is TGTGCCAGTAGTATAGCTCGGGGGCACCAAACCTACGAGCAGTACTTC. Translated: CASSIARGHQTYEQYF.